This TCR beta chain was profiled in a study of tumor and adjacent non-tumor tissue in lung cancer. Study at large: There were around eleven adenocarcinoma, 2 squamous cell carcinoma and 1 small cell lung cancer cases. The patients, 10 men and four to six women, were about 30 to 85 with stage I to III disease. Findings of the study overall: Higher tumor TCR diversity was associated with shorter survival.

TCRbeta libraries were built with three rounds of nested PCR, modified from ARM-PCR. One entry per CDR3 protein, called by TCRdb with MiXCR from the multiplex PCR reads. The profile covers 200,000 to 250,000 distinct CDR3 sequences, with around 71% appearing a single time and 25% taken by the ten largest. Germline lookup yields CDR1 LGHNA and CDR2 YSLEER. This CDR3 has 16 amino acids. This clonotype was detected only once. Antigen specificity is unknown. The junction departs from the called germline gene at one end, perhaps through a read error. RNA was extracted from bulk tissue without any cell sorting.

Input material: lung tumor tissue. This TCR derives from a man aged 55 to 69 with non-small cell lung cancer. This chain uses TRBV4-3 with TRBJ2-3; D is perhaps TRBD2 (6 bases). This chain's CDR3 is CASSQDRAGTMDTQYF. The CDR3 DNA reads TGCGCCAGTAGCCAAGATAGAGCGGGCACCATGGATACGCAGTATTTT.